The source of this T cell receptor beta chain is a study of cytomegalovirus exposure and HLA in healthy donors. The assay was immunoSEQ multiplex PCR, and TCRdb's table has in-frame clones only and misses some. The sample has about 280,000 clones; over 75% are singletons. The CDR3 extends over 14 amino acids. Trimming pared 2 bases from V and 3 bases from J, leaving 11 bases between. Looked up from germline, CDR1 is SNHLY and CDR2 is FYNNEI. Sequenced material: PBMCs. V is TRBV2 and J is TRBJ2-7; unclear D gene. This TCR was sampled from a woman aged 18-29 years in good health and CMV-seronegative. CDR3 amino acids: CASSETGFGYEQYF. The DNA of the CDR3 is TGTGCCAGCAGTGAAACCGGGTTCGGCTACGAGCAGTACTTC.